This TCR beta chain was captured by sequencing in a study of T-cell reconstitution after alpha-beta-depleted transplantation in children. In this sample, this clonotype turned up many times. Unique molecular identifiers tagged the TCRbeta library. TCRdb recomputed calls from the PCR reads with MiXCR, one row per CDR3 protein. The sample yields about 120,000 distinct CDR3 sequences, 10% seen once. V was pared by 7 bases and J by 4 bases, with 14 bases between. The CDR3 sequence is 14 residues long. The material sequenced was PBMCs from the stem cell graft donor, taken from the stem cell graft. This receptor was obtained from a human donor who donated a stem cell graft to a child with acute lymphoblastic leukemia. The V and J genes are TRBV12-3 or TRBV12-4 and TRBJ1-3; TRBD1 is a possible D gene (6 bases). The CDR3 loop reads CASTVGGLGNTIYF. CDR3 nucleotides: TGTGCCAGCACCGTAGGGGGTCTCGGAAACACCATATATTTT.